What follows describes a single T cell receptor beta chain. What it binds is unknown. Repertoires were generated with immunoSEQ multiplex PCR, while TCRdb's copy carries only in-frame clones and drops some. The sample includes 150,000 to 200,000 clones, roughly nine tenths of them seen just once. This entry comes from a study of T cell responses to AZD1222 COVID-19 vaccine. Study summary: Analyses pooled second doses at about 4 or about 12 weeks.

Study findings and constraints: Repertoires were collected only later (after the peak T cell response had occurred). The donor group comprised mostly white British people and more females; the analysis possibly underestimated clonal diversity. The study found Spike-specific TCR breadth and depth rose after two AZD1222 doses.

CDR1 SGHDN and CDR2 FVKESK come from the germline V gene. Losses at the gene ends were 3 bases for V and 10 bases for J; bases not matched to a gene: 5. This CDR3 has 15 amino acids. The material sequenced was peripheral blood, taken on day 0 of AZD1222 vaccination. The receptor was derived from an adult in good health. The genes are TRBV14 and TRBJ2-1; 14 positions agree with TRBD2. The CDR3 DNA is TGTGCCAGCAGCCAGGGACTAGCGGGAGAGCGGGAGCAGTTCTTC. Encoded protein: CASSQGLAGEREQFF.